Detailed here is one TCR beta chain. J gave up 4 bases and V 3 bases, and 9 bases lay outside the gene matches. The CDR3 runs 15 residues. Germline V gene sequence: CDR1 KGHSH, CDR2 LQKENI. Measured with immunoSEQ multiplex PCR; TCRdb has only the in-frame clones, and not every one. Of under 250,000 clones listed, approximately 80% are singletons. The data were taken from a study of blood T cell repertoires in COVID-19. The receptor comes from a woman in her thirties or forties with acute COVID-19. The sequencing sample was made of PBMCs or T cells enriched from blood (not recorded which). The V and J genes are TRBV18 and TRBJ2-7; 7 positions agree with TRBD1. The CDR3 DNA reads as TGTGCCAGCTCACCCGAGACAGGGATTAATTACGAGCAGTACTTC. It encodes CASSPETGINYEQYF.